Detailed here is one T cell receptor beta chain. Its antigen remains undetermined. Per-base qualities were not stored, and no clone one base away is much larger. Blood samples were collected up to 4 times in the first month after transplant and then at least monthly when available. This entry comes from a study of graft-versus-host responses after intestinal transplantation (dated by TCRdb to the early 2020s). About the investigation overall: The transplants that recipients got were multivisceral, liver-intestinal, or isolated intestinal. After intestinal transplantation, graft-versus-host and host-versus-graft alloreactive T cell clones were followed in the graft, circulation and bone marrow using bulk TCR-beta CDR3 sequencing. A cohort of approximately 24 intestinal transplant recipients, including one retransplant, was enrolled, and a few patients lacking pretransplant specimens were excluded. Rather than going through the commercial service, samples from a few later patients were sequenced in-house on an Illumina MiSeq and processed with MiXCR. Every recipient was given anti-thymocyte globulin induction, then maintenance tacrolimus and steroids for 2 to 3 years. A peak of at least 4% donor T cells among recipient peripheral blood mononuclear cells was the definition used for donor T cell macrochimerism. Alloreactive clones were identified by sequencing pre-transplant mixed lymphocyte reaction products and comparing these products with unstimulated pre-transplant donor and recipient T cells.

Results the study describes overall, beyond this receptor: In the allografts of patients with donor T cell macrochimerism, GvH to HvG T cell clonal ratios were high. The conclusions were limited by the relatively low number and heterogeneity of the intestinal transplant patients. Early after transplant, declines in HvG clones were associated with peak levels of circulating GvH clones. GvH clones were detected in recipient bone marrow, and some of these GvH clones were observed earlier in ileal mucosa or blood, consistent with an intestinal mucosal origin.

Library preparation employed the immunoSEQ multiplex PCR assay. For most patients, genomic DNA was subjected to high-throughput TCR-beta CDR3 sequencing by Adaptive Biotechnologies. As for the authors' bioinformatics: TCR sequencing data were retrieved from Adaptive's ImmunoSEQ software for 18 patients, whereas three other patients were processed with MiXCR and VDJtools. CDR3 nucleotide sequences shared between donor and recipient were removed because the origin of such sequences could not be assigned. To be classed as alloreactive, a clone needed at least 2-fold expansion over unstimulated cells and a minimum CFSE-low frequency of 0.002% (template counts) or 0.001% (read counts). A clone was considered mappable if detected in the sequenced pre-transplant spleen, lymph node, or MLR CFSE-low populations of the donor or recipient. Cumulative frequency of alloreactive clones was calculated as a percentage of all sequences weighted by copy number. TCRdb provides this immuneACCESS table in a form limited to in-frame rearrangements. Some clones are lacking; in checked studies, under half of them reflect an unresolved V gene, and why the rest are absent is not known. From that table come the V and J calls and clone size; the DNA was used to work out D and trimming. In all, the sample holds 77,000 or so clones, and approximately 90% of those were seen once. 0.69% of the sample comes from the top ten.

Reading the germline V gene gives CDR1 MDHEN and CDR2 SYDVKM. Reading from cysteine to phenylalanine, the CDR3 counts 13 amino acids. The DNA shown is the 39-base CDR3, in frame from base 1. The chain is assembled from TRBV28 and TRBJ2-5, with the D gene uncertain. The DNA end lines up better with TRBJ2-7; the J call may be wrong. This specimen was PBMCs, taken 98 days after intestinal transplantation. The receptor was derived from a human patient who received an intestinal transplant, so some T cells may come from the graft donor. The sequence in DNA is TGTGCCAGCAGTTACAGTCCCTCCTACGAGCAGTACTTC. This gives the protein CASSYSPSYEQYF.